The 16 T cell receptor beta chains given below trace back to one sample, sequenced in a study of shared clonotypes between healthy human individuals (dated by TCRdb to 2018 to 2020). The library was built by means of the immunoSEQ multiplex PCR assay. Sourced from immuneACCESS, this table was stored by TCRdb with only in-frame sequences that have V and J called. A share of the clones is absent; for the studies checked, an unresolved V gene accounts for under half, and the remainder has no known explanation. Counted in this sample were some 2.1 million clones; roughly 94% of them appeared once. The top ten clones comprise around 1.1% of the sample. For the CD8 naive samples, CD45RO-negative cells were positively selected for CCR7, yielding a CD45RA+CCR7+ population from which TemRA cells were excluded. Sequences were obtained from naive CD8+ T cells sorted from blood. The sample's cell subset or site, from its label and the paper: CD45RA+CCR7+. The receptor source for this set is a man aged 18 to 29 in good health.

For the CDR3, the DNA is TGTGCCAGCGCTTCCGGCACAGATACGCAGTATTTT. This encodes CASASGTDTQYF. This chain uses TRBV28 with TRBJ2-3; D not resolved. Germline V gene lookup returns CDR1 MDHEN and CDR2 SYDVKM. The CDR3 spans 12 residues. The V end lost 8 bases, the J end lost 1 base, and 7 bases lay between the germline ends.

The CDR3 here is CASSLLLGLAEFQETQYF. The CDR3 DNA sequence: TGTGCCAGCAGCTTACTACTGGGACTAGCGGAGTTCCAAGAGACCCAGTACTTC. This sequence joins TRBV7-9 and TRBJ2-5, with 11 bases identical to TRBD2. The CDR3 is 18 amino acids. With 2 bases clipped from V and 1 base from J, the junction kept 9 bases outside the gene matches. Germline values: CDR1 SEHNR, CDR2 FQNEAQ (reference sequence).

The J gene is TRBJ1-1, the V gene TRBV19; possibly TRBD1 for D (6 bases). Looked up from germline, CDR1 is LNHDA and CDR2 is SQIVND (reference sequence). CDR3 length: 14 residues. V lost 8 bases, J lost 2 bases, and 15 bases lay in between. CDR3 in amino acids: CASEPGEVNTEAFF. The CDR3 DNA follows: TGTGCCAGTGAGCCAGGGGAGGTAAACACTGAAGCTTTCTTT.

In its sample, this clone was seen once. The CDR3 coding sequence is TGCGCCAGCAGACCCTCTACAGGGAACACTGAAGCTTTCTTT. This gives the protein CASRPSTGNTEAFF. The chain is built from TRBV4-1 and TRBJ1-1, with a possible D match to TRBD1 (5 bases). The CDR3 is 14 amino acids. The germline CDR1 and CDR2 sequences are MGHRA and YSYEKL. The V end lost 6 bases, the J end lost 1 base, and 12 bases lay between the germline ends.

The rearrangement links TRBV11-1 to TRBJ2-5; tentative D call: TRBD2 (5 bases). Trimming took off 2 bases at V and 5 bases at J, with 6 bases between the two ends. The germline V gene has CDR1 SGHAT and CDR2 FQDESV (reference sequence). This CDR3 is built from 12 residues. The CDR3: CASSLTGETQYF. DNA of the CDR3: TGTGCCAGCAGCTTAACGGGGGAGACCCAGTACTTC.

This chain joins TRBV6-6 and TRBJ1-5; D is ambiguous. The CDR3 is 12 residues long. V was trimmed by 0 bases and J by 6 bases, leaving 3 bases between them. The germline V gene encodes CDR1 MNHNY and CDR2 SVGAGI (reference sequence). Here the CDR3 DNA reads TGTGCCAGCAGTTACTCCCTTCAGCCCCAGCATTTT. As protein: CASSYSLQPQHF.

Only one count was recorded for this clone. The V gene is TRBV9, the J gene TRBJ1-2; a weak D match, TRBD1 (5 bases). Trimming removed 4 bases from V and 8 bases from J, with 21 bases in between. The CDR3 sequence is 15 residues long. The germline gives CDR1 SGDLS, CDR2 YYNGEE. The CDR3, as DNA: TGTGCCAGCAGCCCCGGGACGGTGGACGGATACGGCTACACCTTC. It encodes CASSPGTVDGYGYTF.

The chain joins TRBV7-9 to TRBJ1-1, with TRBD1 identical over 7 bases. The CDR3 consists of 13 residues. Unmatched junction bases numbered 3, after V lost 4 bases and J lost 4 bases. Germline V gene sequence: CDR1 SEHNR, CDR2 FQNEAQ (reference sequence). Here the CDR3 DNA reads TGTGCCAGCAGCTCGACAGGGCTCACTGAAGCTTTCTTT. Encoded protein: CASSSTGLTEAFF.

The count of this clone is one. V gene TRBV4-2 combines with J gene TRBJ1-1, with unresolved D. The CDR3 consists of 14 residues. V dropped 1 base and J dropped 7 bases, with 13 bases sitting between them. CDR1 LGHNA and CDR2 YNFKEQ come from the germline V gene. As DNA, the CDR3 is TGTGCCAGCAGCCAAGTGGGTCAGGTTGATGAAGCTTTCTTT. Amino acids: CASSQVGQVDEAFF.

This clone was detected a few times. The chain combines TRBV5-6 with TRBJ2-7; D perhaps matches TRBD1 (6 bases). Trimming stripped 3 bases from V and 3 bases from J, with 19 bases between. From germline, CDR1 is SGHDT and CDR2 YYEEEE. This CDR3 spans 16 amino acids. The CDR3 nucleotides read TGTGCCAGCAGCTCGCTGGACAGCCTGGAGAACTACGAGCAGTACTTC. Translating it yields CASSSLDSLENYEQYF. Looking up the rest from reference TRBV5-6 and TRBJ2-7 gives the full variable domain: DAGVTQSPTHLIKTRGQQVTLRCSPKSGHDTVSWYQQALGQGPQFIFQYYEEEERQRGNFPDRFSGHQFPNYSSELNVNALLLGDSALYLCASSSLDSLENYEQYFGPGTRLTVT.

This clone was observed a single time. This sample also contains other DNA sequences that code for the same CDR3. The chain couples TRBV5-6 to TRBJ2-5; D gene ambiguous. V lost 1 base and J lost 2, with 6 bases in between. This CDR3 is built from 13 residues. Germline-derived CDR1 and CDR2 are SGHDT and YYEEEE. CDR3 sequence: CASSLLGQETQYF. CDR3 nucleotides: TGTGCCAGCAGCTTGTTAGGGCAAGAGACCCAGTACTTC.

CDR3 coding DNA: TGCGCCAGCAGCCAAGACACTAGCGGGTTTAACAATGAGCAGTTCTTC. It yields the protein CASSQDTSGFNNEQFF. The chain carries TRBV4-3 and TRBJ2-1, with 9 bases matching TRBD2. V gave up 0 bases and J gave up 5 bases; unmatched junction bases: 5. Germline values: CDR1 LGHNA, CDR2 YSLEER. This CDR3 spans 16 amino acids.

The chain has TRBV9 and TRBJ2-1; 7 nucleotides align to TRBD1. CDR1 is SGDLS, CDR2 YYNGEE, per germline. The CDR3 totals 13 residues. Trimming at V came to 4 bases and at J to 5 bases, leaving 3 bases not matched to a gene. The CDR3 DNA follows: TGTGCCAGCAGCCAAGACAGGGACAATGAGCAGTTCTTC. Translation: CASSQDRDNEQFF.

The chain employs TRBV4-1 and TRBJ1-4; D perhaps matches TRBD1 (5 bases). Germline CDR1 reads MGHRA; CDR2 reads YSYEKL. V lost 3 bases and J 3 bases, leaving 11 bases between the germline ends. This CDR3 region has 15 residues. CDR3 protein: CASSHSRTPNEKLFF. The CDR3 region has the DNA TGCGCCAGCAGCCATTCCCGGACACCTAATGAAAAACTGTTTTTT.

The chain carries TRBV19 and TRBJ2-3; D is perhaps TRBD1 (5 bases). The germline V gene encodes CDR1 LNHDA and CDR2 SQIVND (reference sequence). V lost 4 bases and J 5 bases, leaving 10 bases between the germline ends. The CDR3 length is 13 residues. CDR3 bases: TGTGCCAGTAGTAAACAGGATCAAGATACGCAGTATTTT. Protein product: CASSKQDQDTQYF.

As to this clone: A far more abundant clone sits one base away, making this likely a read error. Other nucleotide sequences from this sample produce the same CDR3. This rearrangement joins TRBV13 to TRBJ2-1; no reliable D call. The CDR3 sequence is 12 residues long. Deletions cut 0 bases from V and 9 bases from J, with 6 bases between. Germline values: CDR1 PRHDT, CDR2 FYEKMQ (reference sequence). CDR3 DNA: TGTGCCAGCAGCTTAGGGCTGGGTGAGCAGTTCTTC. Its translation is CASSLGLGEQFF.